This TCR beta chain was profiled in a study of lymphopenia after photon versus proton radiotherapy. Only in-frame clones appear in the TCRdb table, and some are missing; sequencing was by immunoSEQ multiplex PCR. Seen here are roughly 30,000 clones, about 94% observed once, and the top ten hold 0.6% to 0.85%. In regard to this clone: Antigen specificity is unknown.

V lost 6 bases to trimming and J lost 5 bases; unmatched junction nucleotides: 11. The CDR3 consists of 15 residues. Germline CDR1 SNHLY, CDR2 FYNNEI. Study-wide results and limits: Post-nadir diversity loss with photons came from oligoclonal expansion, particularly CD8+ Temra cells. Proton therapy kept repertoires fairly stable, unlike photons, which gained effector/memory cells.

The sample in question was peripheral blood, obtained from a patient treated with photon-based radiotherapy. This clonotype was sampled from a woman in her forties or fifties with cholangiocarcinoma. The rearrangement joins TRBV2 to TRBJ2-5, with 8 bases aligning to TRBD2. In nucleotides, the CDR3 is TGTGCCAGCAGCCCTGCCGGGACTAGATTTGAGACCCAGTACTTC. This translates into CASSPAGTRFETQYF.